This T cell receptor (beta chain) comes out of a study of blood T cells in healthy people across ages. Using a J-beta primer mix together with a sample-barcoded 5' primer, a second PCR was run for roughly 7 to 12 cycles. TCRdb independently ran MiXCR on the 5' RACE reads; one entry per CDR3 protein. This sample yields around 1,000,000 distinct CDR3 sequences, of which about 25% are seen a single time; around 0.75% belongs to the top ten. About this clonotype itself: The target antigen is unknown.

Each sample used at least 6.5 million PBMCs. Overall study results and limits: Diversity estimated from one million T cells was considered an underestimate. Observed TCR beta diversity showed a strong correlation with the percentage of naive T cells as measured by flow cytometry.

V dropped 5 bases and J dropped 3; count of bases not matched to a gene: 5. The CDR3 sequence is 16 residues long. This same sample was also taken into another study, of T cells of mothers and their children. That report notes: Reads recorded for TCR beta CDR3 numbered over 9.5 million per mother and around 3 million per child.

Specimen: blood. The V and J genes are TRBV12-3 or TRBV12-4 and TRBJ2-5; 14 bases map to TRBD2. This clonotype originated in a girl aged 2-10 years in good health. The CDR3 loop is CASSGGTSGRKETQYF. CDR3 in DNA: TGTGCCAGCAGTGGCGGGACTAGCGGGAGAAAAGAGACCCAGTACTTC.